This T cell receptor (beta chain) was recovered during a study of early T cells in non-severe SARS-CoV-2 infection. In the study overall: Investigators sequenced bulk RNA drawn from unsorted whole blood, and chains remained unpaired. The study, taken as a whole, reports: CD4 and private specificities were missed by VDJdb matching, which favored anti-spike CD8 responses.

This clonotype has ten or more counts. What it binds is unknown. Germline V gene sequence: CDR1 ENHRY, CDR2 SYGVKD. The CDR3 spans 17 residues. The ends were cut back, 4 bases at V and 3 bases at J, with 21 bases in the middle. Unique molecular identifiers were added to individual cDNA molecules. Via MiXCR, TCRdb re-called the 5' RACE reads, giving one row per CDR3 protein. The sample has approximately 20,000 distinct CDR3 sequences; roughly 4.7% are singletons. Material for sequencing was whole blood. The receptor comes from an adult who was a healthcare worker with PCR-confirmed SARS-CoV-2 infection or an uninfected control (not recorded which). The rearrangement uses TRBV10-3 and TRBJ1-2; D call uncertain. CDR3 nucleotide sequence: TGTGCCATCAGTGGATCTCGTCGGGCCGAGAAGGACTATGGCTACACCTTC. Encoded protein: CAISGSRRAEKDYGYTF.